One sample yielded the 27 T cell receptor beta chains listed below, sequenced in a study of T cells in Graves' hyperthyroidism and ophthalmopathy. TCR beta CDR3 regions were amplified from RNA transcripts. The HTBI primer set served for first-round RT-PCR of the TCR CDR3. One entry per CDR3 protein, called by TCRdb with MiXCR from the multiplex PCR reads. The data contain about 640,000 distinct CDR3 sequences, around 15% of them singletons. Sample: blood. These receptors were obtained from a woman in her fifties or sixties with Graves' ophthalmopathy.

The table lists this clonotype with many counts. The rearrangement joins TRBV30 to TRBJ2-1; D is undetermined. Germline lookup yields CDR1 GTSNPN and CDR2 SVGIG (reference sequence). The CDR3 is 11 amino acids. V was shortened by 5 bases and J by 9 bases, with 11 bases between the two germline ends. The CDR3 region has the DNA TGTGCCTGGCGGTGGGGAATTGAGCAGTTCTTC. Protein sequence: CAWRWGIEQFF.

This clonotype has at least ten counts. The rearrangement uses TRBV24-1 and TRBJ2-5; 7 nucleotides match TRBD2. Germline trimming cut 2 bases from V and 3 bases from J; bases unmatched to any gene: 11. Per germline, CDR1 KGHDR and CDR2 SFDVKD. The length of the CDR3 is 17 residues. The chain's CDR3 is CATSDSGEAGREETQYF. The CDR3 DNA reads TGTGCCACCAGTGATTCAGGAGAAGCGGGAAGGGAAGAGACCCAGTACTTC.

Ten or more counts support this clonotype. This chain joins TRBV20-1 and TRBJ2-5, with TRBD2 identical over 13 bases. Unmatched junction bases numbered 6, after V lost 5 bases and J lost 12 bases. Germline V lookup: CDR1 DFQATT, CDR2 SNEGSKA (reference sequence). The length of the CDR3 is 12 residues. The CDR3 protein is CSAGTSGTLKYF. For the CDR3, the DNA is TGCAGTGCTGGGACTAGCGGGACGCTCAAGTACTTC.

This clonotype was seen at least ten times. The chain has TRBV20-1 and TRBJ2-1, with TRBD2 matching over 7 bases. This CDR3 contains 14 residues. Germline loops: CDR1 DFQATT, CDR2 SNEGSKA (reference sequence). The V segment lost 4 bases and the J segment 3 bases; nucleotides outside the gene matches: 6. CDR3 in DNA: TGCAGTGCTAAGGGCCTAGCGGACTACAATGAGCAGTTCTTC. Protein: CSAKGLADYNEQFF.

In this sample, this clonotype turned up a few times. The genes are TRBV27 and TRBJ1-6; D gene ambiguous. With 5 bases removed from V and 4 bases from J, the gap between germline ends came to 15 bases. This CDR3 spans 16 amino acids. The germline gives CDR1 MNHEY, CDR2 SMNVEV (reference sequence). Here the CDR3 DNA reads TGTGCCAGCAGTCGGGATCAGAGAACTTATAATTCACCCCTCCACTTT. Translated, it gives CASSRDQRTYNSPLHF.

This clonotype was found many times. The V call is TRBV4-3, the J call TRBJ2-7; 9 bases align to TRBD1. Germline CDR1 is LGHNA and CDR2 is YSLEER. J gave up 2 bases and V 4 bases, and 6 bases lay outside the gene matches. CDR3 length: 15 amino acids. CDR3 sequence reads: CASSRVRDRAYEQYF. The CDR3 nucleotides read TGCGCCAGCAGCCGAGTCCGGGACAGGGCCTACGAGCAGTACTTC.

This clonotype was seen at least ten times. This chain joins TRBV20-1 and TRBJ1-2; D may be TRBD1 (5 bases). The germline V gene has CDR1 DFQATT and CDR2 SNEGSKA (reference sequence). V was cut by 1 base and J by 5 bases, with 14 bases left in between. The CDR3 extends over 14 amino acids. The CDR3 loop reads CSARVWDGRYGYTF. In DNA form, the CDR3 reads TGCAGTGCTAGAGTCTGGGACGGTCGATATGGCTACACCTTC.

This clonotype has a handful of counts. This sequence joins TRBV6-2 or TRBV6-3 and TRBJ2-4; D call uncertain. This CDR3 has 15 amino acids. V lost 5 bases, J lost 0 bases, and 11 bases lay in between. Germline V gene sequence: CDR1 MNHEY, CDR2 SVGEGT. CDR3 residues: CASSTPVLAKNIQYF. Here the CDR3 DNA reads TGTGCCAGCAGTACCCCCGTACTAGCCAAAAACATTCAGTACTTC.

The chain uses TRBV7-2 and TRBJ2-7; D is possibly TRBD1 (6 bases). V was trimmed by 4 bases and J by 2 bases, leaving 15 bases between them. Germline CDR1 reads SGHTA; CDR2 reads FQGNSA. CDR3 length: 15 residues. The CDR3 DNA reads as TGTGCCAGCAGCTCAGGACAGATCAGGACCTACGAGCAGTACTTC. It codes for CASSSGQIRTYEQYF.

The chain recombines TRBV20-1 with TRBJ2-1; 12 bases align to TRBD2. Germline CDR1 DFQATT, CDR2 SNEGSKA (reference sequence). The J segment lost 0 bases and the V segment lost 6 bases, leaving 6 bases of the junction unmatched. This CDR3 spans 16 amino acids. The CDR3 DNA sequence: TGCAGTGCGAAACTAGCGGGAGGACTCTCCTACAATGAGCAGTTCTTC. As protein: CSAKLAGGLSYNEQFF.

In its sample, this clonotype was seen many times. J is TRBJ2-7 and V is TRBV20-1; TRBD2 is a possible D gene (7 bases). This CDR3 is built from 14 residues. Germline CDR1 is DFQATT and CDR2 is SNEGSKA (reference sequence). V was pared by 3 bases and J by 5 bases, with 17 bases between. This CDR3 reads CSASRGGTMDEQYF. The CDR3 region has the DNA TGCAGTGCTAGTAGAGGGGGGACTATGGACGAGCAGTACTTC.

The V call is TRBV4-3, the J call TRBJ2-1; 11 bases align to TRBD2. V lost 1 base, J lost 4 bases, and 6 bases stayed unmatched. The CDR3 totals 17 residues. The germline V gene has CDR1 LGHNA and CDR2 YSLEER. For the CDR3, the DNA is TGCGCCAGCAGCCAAGGCTCGGGACTAGCGGTTTACAATGAGCAGTTCTTC. Translating gives CASSQGSGLAVYNEQFF.

This clonotype was counted between two and nine times. The CDR3 here is CSARVIGGRGHNEQFF. The CDR3 nucleotides are TGCAGTGCTAGAGTGATAGGTGGGCGGGGGCACAATGAGCAGTTCTTC. The chain has TRBV20-1 and TRBJ2-1; TRBD2 might be the D (7 bases). Germline-derived CDR1 and CDR2 are DFQATT and SNEGSKA (reference sequence). The germline V and J ends were trimmed by 1 base and 5 bases, with 18 bases remaining between them. The CDR3 has 16 amino acids.

The genes are TRBV27 and TRBJ1-3; 7 bases agree with TRBD1. The germline CDR1 and CDR2 sequences are MNHEY and SMNVEV (reference sequence). The CDR3 runs 13 residues. Trimming removed 7 bases from V and 4 bases from J; junction bases left unmatched: 4. In DNA form, the CDR3 reads TGTGCCAGCACAGGACAGGACGGAAACACCATATATTTT. Amino acids: CASTGQDGNTIYF.

The chain employs TRBV4-3 and TRBJ2-2; 9 bases line up with TRBD1. J was trimmed by 0 bases and V by 2 bases; bases with no gene match: 1. The germline V gene encodes CDR1 LGHNA and CDR2 YSLEER. This CDR3 is 16 amino acids long. CDR3 coding DNA: TGCGCCAGCAGCCAAAGACAGGGGGCGAACACCGGGGAGCTGTTTTTT. Amino acid sequence: CASSQRQGANTGELFF.

This clonotype occurred many times. J is TRBJ1-2 and V is TRBV28; a possible D gene is TRBD1 (5 bases). V lost 6 bases and J lost 1, with 27 bases in between. CDR1 is MDHEN and CDR2 is SYDVKM in the germline V gene. The CDR3 runs to 19 residues. CDR3 in DNA: TGTGCCAGCAGCCTCCTCATCGGGGCGGTCAGCCCTCTTAACTATGGCTACACCTTC. Amino acids: CASSLLIGAVSPLNYGYTF.

This clonotype was seen ten or more times. This rearrangement joins TRBV11-2 to TRBJ2-3; D not resolved. The CDR3 consists of 15 residues. CDR1 is SGHAT, CDR2 FQNNGV, per germline. Trimming removed 2 bases at V and 1 base at J, with 10 bases between. The CDR3 is CASSLLAAGTDTQYF. The CDR3 DNA reads TGTGCCAGCAGCTTATTGGCTGCGGGCACAGATACGCAGTATTTT.

The CDR3 reads CSVDYSVNSYNEQFF. The CDR3 DNA reads TGCAGCGTTGACTACTCGGTAAACTCCTACAATGAGCAGTTCTTC. The chain is built from TRBV29-1 and TRBJ2-1, with no clear D. From germline, CDR1 is SQVTM and CDR2 ANQGSEA. The CDR3 totals 15 residues. Trimming pared 3 bases from V and 0 bases from J, leaving 12 bases between.

This clonotype was recorded only once. The chain joins TRBV5-1 to TRBJ2-4; TRBD2 matches 8 bases. In germline, CDR1 is SGHRS, CDR2 YFSETQ. With 0 bases clipped from V and 4 bases from J, the junction kept 9 bases outside the gene matches. The length of the CDR3 is 17 residues. CDR3 region: CASSLEPGRDTKNIQYF. CDR3 DNA sequence: TGCGCCAGCAGCTTGGAGCCCGGGAGGGATACAAAAAACATTCAGTACTTC.

There are many counts of this clonotype. This rearrangement joins TRBV7-3 to TRBJ2-7; 7 bases agree with TRBD2. The CDR3 loop spans 14 amino acids. V lost 5 bases to trimming and J lost 6 bases; unmatched junction nucleotides: 10. CDR1 is SGHTA, CDR2 FQGTGA, per germline. CDR3 coding DNA: TGTGCCAGCAGCGAGGGACCCGGGGGGTCCGAGCAGTACTTC. It is translated as CASSEGPGGSEQYF. The full variable domain, rest sourced from reference TRBV7-3 and TRBJ2-7, is GAGVSQTPSNKVTEKGKYVELRCDPISGHTALYWYRQSLGQGPEFLIYFQGTGAADDSGLPNDRFFAVRPEGSVSTLKIQRTERGDSAVYLCASSEGPGGSEQYFGPGTRLTVT.

The V gene is TRBV24-1, the J gene TRBJ2-3; D call uncertain. Trimming left V 4 bases short and J 0 bases short, with 10 bases between. Germline values: CDR1 KGHDR, CDR2 SFDVKD. There are 15 residues in the CDR3. In DNA, the CDR3 is TGTGCCACCAGTGAGGCCTCAACTAGCACAGATACGCAGTATTTT. Its protein product is CATSEASTSTDTQYF.

In this sample, this clonotype turned up a few times. This rearrangement joins TRBV20-1 to TRBJ1-5; 9 positions agree with TRBD1. Looked up from germline, CDR1 is DFQATT and CDR2 is SNEGSKA (reference sequence). J lost 6 bases, V lost 0 bases, and 12 bases had no gene match. The CDR3 contains 17 residues. CDR3 DNA: TGCAGTGCTAGAGATCCGGGACAGGGCCAGTTTGCTCAGCCCCAGCATTTT. Residues: CSARDPGQGQFAQPQHF.

With respect to this clonotype: Being one base from a much bigger clone, this may be a read error. This chain connects TRBV9 to TRBJ1-4; D remains ambiguous. The CDR3 consists of 14 residues. CDR1 and CDR2 (germline): SGDLS, YYNGEE. The CDR3 coding sequence is TGTGCCAGCAGCGTAGGCCCGTTGGATGAAAAACCGTTTTTT. This codes for CASSVGPLDEKPFF.

The rearrangement joins TRBV20-1 to TRBJ2-7; possibly TRBD2 for D (6 bases). Per germline, CDR1 DFQATT and CDR2 SNEGSKA (reference sequence). The CDR3 sequence is 15 residues long. V dropped 4 bases and J dropped 6 bases, with 22 bases sitting between them. CDR3: CSAKGTSRRVGEQYF. The CDR3 nucleotides read TGCAGTGCTAAGGGGACTTCCAGGCGAGTGGGCGAGCAGTACTTC.

This clonotype was counted a few times. This chain links TRBV19 with TRBJ1-2; D is undetermined. This CDR3 has 11 residues. V was trimmed by 8 bases and J by 6 bases, leaving 10 bases between them. Germline CDR1 is LNHDA and CDR2 is SQIVND (reference sequence). CDR3 residues: CASYGFHGYTF. In DNA form, the CDR3 reads TGTGCCAGTTACGGGTTTCATGGCTACACCTTC.

This clonotype was recorded at least ten times. The chain has TRBV7-3 and TRBJ2-1; D unresolved. The germline V gene has CDR1 SGHTA and CDR2 FQGTGA. The CDR3 sequence is 16 residues long. Trimming took off 0 bases at V and 4 bases at J, with 13 bases between the two ends. CDR3 sequence (DNA): TGTGCCAGCAGCTTAACTTTCCAACCCACTTACAATGAGCAGTTCTTC. Its protein product is CASSLTFQPTYNEQFF.

This chain links TRBV11-2 with TRBJ2-5; unclear D gene. V dropped 3 bases and J dropped 4 bases, with 12 bases sitting between them. CDR3 size: 14 residues. CDR1 is SGHAT, CDR2 FQNNGV, per germline. CDR3: CASSFYLRPETQYF. In nucleotides, the CDR3 is TGTGCCAGCAGCTTTTATCTGCGACCAGAGACCCAGTACTTC.